This TCR beta chain was recovered during a study of T cells in Graves' hyperthyroidism and ophthalmopathy. Broader study findings: Model-based prediction identified ophthalmopathy a median 6.5 months prior to its onset.

Germline V gives CDR1 SGDLS, CDR2 YYNGEE. This CDR3 has 16 residues. Trimming removed 1 base at V and 5 bases at J, with 16 bases between. This clonotype was counted between two and nine times. Its target is not known. Newly diagnosed hyperthyroidism patients aged 18 to 65 years had disease lasting under 2 months. Uncontrolled infection, other autoimmune disease, pregnancy or lactation barred patients from enrollment. Clinical symptoms, serum thyroxine and TRAb, thyroid ultrasound and orbital computed tomography together formed the diagnostic basis. Researchers took RNA transcripts and amplified the TCR beta CDR3 regions from them. First-round RT-PCR with HTBI primers amplified the TCR CDR3 region. In TCRdb, the multiplex PCR reads were re-called with MiXCR into one record per CDR3 protein. This sample yields about 360,000 distinct CDR3 sequences, of which less than 15% are seen a single time; about 9.1% belongs to the top ten.

This clonotype originated in a woman aged 18-30 years with Graves' hyperthyroidism. What was sequenced was blood. The rearrangement links TRBV9 to TRBJ2-1; D is unresolved. The CDR3 nucleotides are TGTGCCAGCAGCGTATGGGGTGCGGCTGGAAACAATGAGCAGTTCTTC. Protein sequence: CASSVWGAAGNNEQFF.